The 14 T cell receptor beta chains presented below share a single source sample, sequenced in a study of T-cell reconstitution after alpha-beta-depleted transplantation in children. Molecular barcoding with unique molecular identifiers was used for the TCRbeta library. In TCRdb, the PCR reads were re-called with MiXCR into one record per CDR3 protein. In the table there are approximately 150,000 distinct CDR3 sequences, 7.5% to 9% of which are singletons. This material consisted of PBMCs, mostly from graft donor cells, taken 180 days after TCRalphabeta/CD19-depleted stem cell transplant. These receptors originate from a female patient aged 2-9 years who had a stem cell transplant for congenital amegakaryocytic thrombocytopenia, so the T cells may come from the graft donor.

This clonotype has at least ten counts. This chain uses TRBV10-3 with TRBJ2-3, with 10 bases that match TRBD2. This CDR3 region has 14 residues. Trimming took 9 bases from V and 4 from J; bases not matched to a gene: 7. Germline-derived CDR1 and CDR2 are ENHRY and SYGVKD. CDR3 region: CAITSGRAADTQYF. The CDR3 DNA is TGTGCCATTACAAGCGGGAGGGCGGCAGATACGCAGTATTTT.

This clonotype was counted a few times. The CDR3 region has the DNA TGTGCCAGCAGCACCGGGGGGGGAGGGTCAGATACGCAGTATTTT. Translating gives CASSTGGGGSDTQYF. V is TRBV21-1 and J is TRBJ2-3; the table's D gene call, TRBD2, was not cross checked with the DNA. TRBV21-1 is given as a pseudogene. The CDR3 is made up of 15 amino acids.

The CDR3: CASSLVLLQETQYF. In DNA, the CDR3 is TGTGCCAGCAGCTTGGTCCTGCTCCAAGAGACCCAGTACTTC. The gene calls are TRBV5-5 and TRBJ2-5; no firm D call. CDR1 and CDR2 from the germline V gene are SGHKS and YYEKEE (reference sequence). V lost 0 bases, J lost 1 base, and 7 bases lay in between. This CDR3 contains 14 residues.

This clonotype was detected a few times. The chain is built from TRBV5-1 and TRBJ2-3, with D perhaps matching TRBD2 (6 bases). Trimming took off 6 bases at V and 2 bases at J, with 13 bases between the two ends. The CDR3 is made up of 14 amino acids. CDR1 is SGHRS and CDR2 is YFSETQ in the germline V gene. The CDR3 region is CASTRAGLTDTQYF. The CDR3 region has the DNA TGCGCCAGCACTAGAGCGGGCCTCACAGATACGCAGTATTTT.

There are a few counts of this clonotype. The chain has TRBV5-6 and TRBJ2-5, with D unresolved. Trimming took off 0 bases at V and 0 bases at J, with 6 bases between the two ends. CDR1 is SGHDT, CDR2 YYEEEE, per germline. The CDR3 loop spans 14 amino acids. The CDR3 region has the DNA TGTGCCAGCAGCTTGGTAGGACACCAAGAGACCCAGTACTTC. Translated: CASSLVGHQETQYF. Complete variable domain (other parts from reference TRBV5-6 and TRBJ2-5): DAGVTQSPTHLIKTRGQQVTLRCSPKSGHDTVSWYQQALGQGPQFIFQYYEEEERQRGNFPDRFSGHQFPNYSSELNVNALLLGDSALYLCASSLVGHQETQYFGPGTRLLVL.

The chain employs TRBV20-1 and TRBJ1-2; 8 bases line up with TRBD1. The CDR3 loop spans 18 amino acids. Looked up from germline, CDR1 is DFQATT and CDR2 is SNEGSKA (reference sequence). V trimming: 1 base; J trimming: 3 bases; junction bases outside the gene matches: 16. The CDR3 loop reads CSARVGQDGRDGDYGYTF. The CDR3 DNA is TGCAGTGCTAGAGTGGGACAGGATGGTCGAGACGGGGACTATGGCTACACCTTC.

This clonotype was detected ten times or more. J is TRBJ2-5 and V is TRBV5-1; D gene unclear. Trimming removed 0 bases at V and 5 bases at J, with 8 bases between. The germline V gene encodes CDR1 SGHRS and CDR2 YFSETQ. The CDR3 is 13 amino acids. CDR3 protein: CASSLAPLETQYF. The CDR3 coding sequence is TGCGCCAGCAGCTTGGCGCCGTTGGAGACCCAGTACTTC.

This clonotype was seen repeatedly, ten times or more. The rearrangement uses TRBV29-1 and TRBJ1-1, with D possibly matching TRBD1 (6 bases). The CDR3 spans 14 residues. The ends were cut back, 6 bases at V and 1 base at J, with 15 bases in the middle. Germline values: CDR1 SQVTM, CDR2 ANQGSEA. CDR3 DNA: TGCAGCGTAGGTCCGGGACACAGGAACACTGAAGCTTTCTTT. It yields the protein CSVGPGHRNTEAFF.

CDR3 amino acids: CATSRGGFSQGSQYF. CDR3 DNA sequence: TGTGCCACCAGCAGAGGTGGTTTTAGTCAGGGGTCCCAGTACTTC. The chain links TRBV15 to TRBJ2-5; tentatively, D is TRBD1 (6 bases). In germline, CDR1 is LNHNV, CDR2 YYDKDF (reference sequence). This CDR3 has 15 amino acids. V was shortened by 1 base and J by 9 bases, with 18 bases between the two germline ends. Full variable domain (outside the CDR3, taken from reference TRBV15 and TRBJ2-5): DAMVIQNPRYQVTQFGKPVTLSCSQTLNHNVMYWYQQKSSQAPKLLFHYYDKDFNNEADTPDNFQSRRPNTSFCFLDIRSPGLGDTAMYLCATSRGGFSQGSQYFGPGTRLLVL.

In this sample, this clonotype turned up a few times. The chain joins TRBV29-1 to TRBJ1-3, with TRBD1 as a possible D gene (6 bases). Germline loops: CDR1 SQVTM, CDR2 ANQGSEA. The V gene lost 4 bases and the J gene lost 4 bases, with 14 bases spanning the gap. The CDR3 spans 14 residues. The CDR3 DNA is TGCAGCGTTGCCCCCCAAGGACAGGGAAACACCATATATTTT. Translating it yields CSVAPQGQGNTIYF.

This clonotype has ten or more counts. The chain combines TRBV5-1 with TRBJ2-7; TRBD2 matches 7 bases. The CDR3 loop spans 14 amino acids. Per the germline V gene, CDR1 is SGHRS and CDR2 is YFSETQ. Trimming cost V 2 bases and J 5 bases; bases outside gene matches: 7. CDR3 in amino acids: CASSLTSVLHEQYF. Written as DNA, the CDR3 is TGCGCCAGCAGCTTAACTAGCGTCTTGCACGAGCAGTACTTC.

The chain has TRBV5-5 and TRBJ2-2; TRBD2 agrees at 10 bases. Germline values: CDR1 SGHKS, CDR2 YYEKEE (reference sequence). V shed 5 bases and J 4 bases; nucleotides not matched to a gene: 8. This CDR3 is 16 amino acids long. The CDR3 DNA follows: TGTGCCAGCAGTTTTCAGAGCGGGAGGGTCACCGGGGAGCTGTTTTTT. Encoded protein: CASSFQSGRVTGELFF. The full variable domain, its missing parts supplied by reference TRBV5-5 and TRBJ2-2, is DAGVTQSPTHLIKTRGQQVTLRCSPISGHKSVSWYQQVLGQGPQFIFQYYEKEERGRGNFPDRFSARQFPNYSSELNVNALLLGDSALYLCASSFQSGRVTGELFFGEGSRLTVL.

This clonotype was counted at least ten times. The chain joins TRBV3-1 to TRBJ2-1; D gene ambiguous. The CDR3 is made up of 12 amino acids. The germline gives CDR1 LGHDT, CDR2 YNNKEL (reference sequence). The germline V and J ends were trimmed by 3 bases and 9 bases, with 9 bases remaining between them. The CDR3 DNA reads as TGTGCCAGCAGCCAGGCAGAGAGTGAGCAGTTCTTC. This translates into CASSQAESEQFF.

This clonotype was detected many times. The rearrangement joins TRBV7-8 to TRBJ1-5; 7 bases line up with TRBD1. There are 15 residues in the CDR3. The germline gives CDR1 SGHVS, CDR2 FQNEAQ. Trimming cost V 5 bases and J 3 bases; bases outside gene matches: 7. CDR3 sequence (DNA): TGTGCCAGCAGCGGTAGACAGGGTAACAATCAGCCCCAGCATTTT. It translates to CASSGRQGNNQPQHF.